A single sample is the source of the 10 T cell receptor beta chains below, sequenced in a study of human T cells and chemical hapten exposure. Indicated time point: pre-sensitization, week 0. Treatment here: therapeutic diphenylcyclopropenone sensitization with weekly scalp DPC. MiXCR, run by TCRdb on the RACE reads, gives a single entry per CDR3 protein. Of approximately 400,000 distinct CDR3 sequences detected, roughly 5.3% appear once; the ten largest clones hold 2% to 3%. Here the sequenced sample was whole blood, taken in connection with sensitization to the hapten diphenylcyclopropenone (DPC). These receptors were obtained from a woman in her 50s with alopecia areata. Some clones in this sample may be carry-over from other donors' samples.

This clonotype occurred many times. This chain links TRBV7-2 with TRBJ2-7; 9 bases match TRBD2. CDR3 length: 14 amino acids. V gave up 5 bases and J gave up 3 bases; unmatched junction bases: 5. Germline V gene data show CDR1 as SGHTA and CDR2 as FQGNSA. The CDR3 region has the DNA TGTGCCAGCAGCCCAAGAGCGGGAGGCTACGAGCAGTACTTC. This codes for CASSPRAGGYEQYF.

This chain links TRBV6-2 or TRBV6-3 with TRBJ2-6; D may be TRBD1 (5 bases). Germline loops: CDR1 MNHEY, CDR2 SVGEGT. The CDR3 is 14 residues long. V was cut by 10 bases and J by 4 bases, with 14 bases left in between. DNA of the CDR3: TGTGCCACCCAAGACAGTGCAGGGGCCAACGTCCTGACTTTC. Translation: CATQDSAGANVLTF.

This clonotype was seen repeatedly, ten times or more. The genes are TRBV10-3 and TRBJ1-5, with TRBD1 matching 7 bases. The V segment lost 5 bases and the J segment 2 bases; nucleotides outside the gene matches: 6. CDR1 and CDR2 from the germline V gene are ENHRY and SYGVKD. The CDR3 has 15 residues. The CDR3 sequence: CAISKTGTGNQPQHF. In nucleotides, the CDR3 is TGTGCCATCAGTAAAACCGGGACAGGCAATCAGCCCCAGCATTTT.

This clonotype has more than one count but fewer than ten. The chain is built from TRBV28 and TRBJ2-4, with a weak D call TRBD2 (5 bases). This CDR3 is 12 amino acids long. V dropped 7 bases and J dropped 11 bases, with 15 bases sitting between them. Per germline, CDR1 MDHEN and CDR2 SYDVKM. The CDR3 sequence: CASMVARGLQYF. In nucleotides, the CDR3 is TGTGCCAGCATGGTAGCGAGAGGCCTTCAGTACTTC.

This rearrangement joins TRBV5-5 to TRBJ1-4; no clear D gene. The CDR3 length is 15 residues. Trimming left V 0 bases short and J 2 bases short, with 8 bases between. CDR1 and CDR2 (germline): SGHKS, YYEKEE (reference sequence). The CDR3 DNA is TGTGCCAGCAGCTTGGGGGTTCGCACTAATGAAAAACTGTTTTTT. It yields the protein CASSLGVRTNEKLFF.

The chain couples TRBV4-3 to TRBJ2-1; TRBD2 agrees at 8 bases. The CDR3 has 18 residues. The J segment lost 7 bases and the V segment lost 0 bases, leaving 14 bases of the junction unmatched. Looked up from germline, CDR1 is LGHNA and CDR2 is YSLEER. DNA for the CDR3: TGCGCCAGCAGCCAAGATTTAACCGGGAGGGCCATTGGTAATGAGCAGTTCTTC. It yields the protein CASSQDLTGRAIGNEQFF.

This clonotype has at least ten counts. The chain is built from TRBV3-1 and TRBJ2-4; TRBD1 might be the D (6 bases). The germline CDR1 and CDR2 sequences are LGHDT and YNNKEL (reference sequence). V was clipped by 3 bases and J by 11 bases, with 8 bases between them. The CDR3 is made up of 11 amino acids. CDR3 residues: CASSHGQLQYF. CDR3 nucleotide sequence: TGTGCCAGCAGCCACGGACAGCTTCAGTACTTC.

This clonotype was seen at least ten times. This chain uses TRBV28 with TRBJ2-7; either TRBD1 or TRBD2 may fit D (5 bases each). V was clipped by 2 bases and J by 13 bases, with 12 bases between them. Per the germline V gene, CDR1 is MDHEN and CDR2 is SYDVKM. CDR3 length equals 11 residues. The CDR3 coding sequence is TGTGCCAGCAGTTTACCCGGGACCCTTTACTTC. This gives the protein CASSLPGTLYF. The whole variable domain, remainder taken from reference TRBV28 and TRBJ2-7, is DVKVTQSSRYLVKRTGEKVFLECVQDMDHENMFWYRQDPGLGLRLIYFSYDVKMKEKGDIPEGYSVSREKKERFSLILESASTNQTSMYLCASSLPGTLYFGPGTRLTVT.

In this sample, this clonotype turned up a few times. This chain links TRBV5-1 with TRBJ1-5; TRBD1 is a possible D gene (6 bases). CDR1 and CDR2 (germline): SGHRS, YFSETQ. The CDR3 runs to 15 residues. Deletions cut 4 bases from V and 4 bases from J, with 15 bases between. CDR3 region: CASSVSGAGNQPQHF. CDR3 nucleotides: TGCGCCAGCAGCGTATCAGGGGCAGGGAATCAGCCCCAGCATTTT.

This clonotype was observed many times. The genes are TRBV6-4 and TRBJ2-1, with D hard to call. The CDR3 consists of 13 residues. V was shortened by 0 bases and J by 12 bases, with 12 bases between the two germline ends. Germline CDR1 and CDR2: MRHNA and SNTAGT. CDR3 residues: CASSDSNTRRQFF. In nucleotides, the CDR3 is TGTGCCAGCAGTGACTCGAACACGAGGAGGCAGTTCTTC.